This is a list of T cell receptor beta chains from one sample in a study of early T cells in non-severe SARS-CoV-2 infection. TCRdb reprocessed the 5' RACE reads with MiXCR, giving one entry per CDR3 protein. The repertoire includes nearly 95,000 distinct CDR3 sequences, approximately 16% of them detected once, and approximately 5.1% sits in the top ten. The material was whole blood, obtained at baseline. The receptors here all came from an adult who was a healthcare worker with PCR-confirmed SARS-CoV-2 infection or an uninfected control (not recorded which). The CDR3 runs from the conserved cysteine through the conserved F or W. D genes are given only for firm matches. Clone size appears in some rows only: once, few, many, or a class for an expanded clone.

j_call: TRBJ2-5; clone_size: few; v_call: TRBV7-9; d_call: TRBD1; cdr3_nt: TGTGCCAGCAGCCCCCGACCGGGACAGGGGAGAGAGACCCAGTACTTC; cdr3_aa: CASSPRPGQGRETQYF
j_call: TRBJ2-1; clone_size: NA; v_call: TRBV28; d_call: TRBD2; cdr3_nt: TGTGCCAGCAGTTTATCCCCGGGACTAATAAATGAGCAGTTCTTC; cdr3_aa: CASSLSPGLINEQFF
j_call: TRBJ2-2; clone_size: NA; v_call: TRBV20-1; d_call: NA; cdr3_nt: TGCAGTGCCCATACAGGAACAGGGAACACCGGGGAGCTGTTTTTT; cdr3_aa: CSAHTGTGNTGELFF
j_call: TRBJ2-1; clone_size: NA; v_call: TRBV12-3/TRBV12-4; d_call: TRBD2; cdr3_nt: TGTGCCAGCAGTTTTGCCAGCGGGAGGTCGGGTTACAATGAGCAGTTCTTC; cdr3_aa: CASSFASGRSGYNEQFF
j_call: TRBJ2-3; clone_size: few; v_call: TRBV11-3; d_call: NA; cdr3_nt: TGTGCCAGCAGCTCCACCGGGACTTCTACGCAGTATTTT; cdr3_aa: CASSSTGTSTQYF
j_call: TRBJ1-5; clone_size: NA; v_call: TRBV12-3/TRBV12-4; d_call: NA; cdr3_nt: TGTGCCAGCAGTTTCGCCGGGGACCGCCAGCCCCAGCATTTT; cdr3_aa: CASSFAGDRQPQHF
j_call: TRBJ1-2; clone_size: NA; v_call: TRBV20-1; d_call: NA; cdr3_nt: TGCAGTGCTAGTAGGGATGGCTACACCTTC; cdr3_aa: CSASRDGYTF
j_call: TRBJ1-1; clone_size: NA; v_call: TRBV10-3; d_call: NA; cdr3_nt: TGTGCCATCAGTACCGGACGGAGCATGAACACTGAAGCTTTCTTT; cdr3_aa: CAISTGRSMNTEAFF
j_call: TRBJ2-3; clone_size: few; v_call: TRBV28; d_call: TRBD1; cdr3_nt: TGTGCCAGCAGTTGGGTGGGACAGGGGAAGAATACGCAGTATTTT; cdr3_aa: CASSWVGQGKNTQYF
j_call: TRBJ2-7; clone_size: few; v_call: TRBV27; d_call: TRBD2; cdr3_nt: TGTGCCAGCAAACTGCGGGAGGGCTTACAGCAGTACTTC; cdr3_aa: CASKLREGLQQYF
j_call: TRBJ1-3; clone_size: many; v_call: TRBV27; d_call: NA; cdr3_nt: TGTGCCAGCAGTTTATCGGCAAAACTGGTGAACACCATATATTTT; cdr3_aa: CASSLSAKLVNTIYF
j_call: TRBJ1-1; clone_size: NA; v_call: TRBV11-2; d_call: NA; cdr3_nt: TGTGCCAGCAGCCGAATAGAGAGTGAAGCTTTCTTT; cdr3_aa: CASSRIESEAFF
j_call: TRBJ2-3; clone_size: few; v_call: TRBV7-2; d_call: NA; cdr3_nt: TGTGCCAGCAGCTTACAAGGTTTAGGAAATACGCAGTATTTT; cdr3_aa: CASSLQGLGNTQYF
j_call: TRBJ2-3; clone_size: NA; v_call: TRBV5-8; d_call: NA; cdr3_nt: TGTGCCAGCAGCCCCGGACAGCCAGCCACAGATACGCAGTATTTT; cdr3_aa: CASSPGQPATDTQYF
j_call: TRBJ2-1; clone_size: NA; v_call: TRBV6-2/TRBV6-3; d_call: NA; cdr3_nt: TGTGCCAGCAAGGTGCGGGGCCGTTACAATGAGCAGTTCTTC; cdr3_aa: CASKVRGRYNEQFF
j_call: TRBJ2-7; clone_size: NA; v_call: TRBV7-9; d_call: NA; cdr3_nt: TGTGCCAGCAGCCTCGGAGCCGAGCAGTACTTC; cdr3_aa: CASSLGAEQYF
j_call: TRBJ2-5; clone_size: many; v_call: TRBV3-1; d_call: NA; cdr3_nt: TGTGCCAGCAGCGAAAACCCCCGGTCCGTTGAGACCCAGTACTTC; cdr3_aa: CASSENPRSVETQYF
j_call: TRBJ2-4; clone_size: few; v_call: TRBV6-2/TRBV6-3; d_call: TRBD2; cdr3_nt: TGTGCCAGCAGTGCGAGAGGGGAGGGCATTCAGTACTTC; cdr3_aa: CASSARGEGIQYF
j_call: TRBJ2-5; clone_size: NA; v_call: TRBV7-9; d_call: NA; cdr3_nt: TGTGCCAGCAGCGTAGAGACCCAGTACTTC; cdr3_aa: CASSVETQYF
j_call: TRBJ2-1; clone_size: few; v_call: TRBV12-3/TRBV12-4; d_call: NA; cdr3_nt: TGCGCCAGCAGTTCGGTGACTATGGTCTTC; cdr3_aa: CASSSVTMVF
j_call: TRBJ2-3; clone_size: NA; v_call: TRBV10-3; d_call: NA; cdr3_nt: TGTGCCATCAGGGCGATTGGCACAGATACGCAGTATTTT; cdr3_aa: CAIRAIGTDTQYF
j_call: TRBJ1-4; clone_size: many; v_call: TRBV12-3/TRBV12-4; d_call: TRBD1; cdr3_nt: TGTGCCAGCAGTCTTGGACAGGGGGCGGCTCTGGGTAATGAAAAACTGTTTTTT; cdr3_aa: CASSLGQGAALGNEKLFF
j_call: TRBJ1-4; clone_size: few; v_call: TRBV4-1; d_call: NA; cdr3_nt: TGCGCCAGCAGCCTAATGCCGGGCCAGGACCCGAAGGAACTGTTTTTT; cdr3_aa: CASSLMPGQDPKELFF
j_call: TRBJ1-4; clone_size: NA; v_call: TRBV10-2; d_call: NA; cdr3_nt: TGCGCCAGCAGTAGGACGGCCGCAACTAATGAAAAACTGTTTTTT; cdr3_aa: CASSRTAATNEKLFF
j_call: TRBJ2-5; clone_size: NA; v_call: TRBV4-3; d_call: TRBD2; cdr3_nt: TGCGCCAGCAGCCAAGTTTGGACTAGCGGGAGCGGAGTCCAAGAGACCCAGTACTTC; cdr3_aa: CASSQVWTSGSGVQETQYF
j_call: TRBJ2-5; clone_size: many; v_call: TRBV20-1; d_call: NA; cdr3_nt: TGCAGTGGACTTTGGGGGGCGGGCGGAGAGACCCAGTACTTC; cdr3_aa: CSGLWGAGGETQYF
j_call: TRBJ2-3; clone_size: NA; v_call: TRBV12-3/TRBV12-4; d_call: TRBD2; cdr3_nt: TGTGCCAGCAGCCATAGCGGGAAGGCAGATACGCAGTATTTT; cdr3_aa: CASSHSGKADTQYF
j_call: TRBJ1-1; clone_size: many; v_call: TRBV7-2; d_call: TRBD1; cdr3_nt: TGTGCCAGCAGCTTCCAGGACAGGGCCACTGAAGCTTTCTTT; cdr3_aa: CASSFQDRATEAFF
j_call: TRBJ1-1; clone_size: few; v_call: TRBV28; d_call: NA; cdr3_nt: TGTGCCAGCAGGACCTACACTGAAGCTTTCTTT; cdr3_aa: CASRTYTEAFF
j_call: TRBJ2-2; clone_size: many; v_call: TRBV6-1; d_call: NA; cdr3_nt: TGTGCCAGCAGTGAATTATTATCGGACCAAACCGGGGAGCTGTTTTTT; cdr3_aa: CASSELLSDQTGELFF
j_call: TRBJ2-3; clone_size: NA; v_call: TRBV7-9; d_call: NA; cdr3_nt: TGTGCCAGCAGCTTAGTGGCGGGGAGCACAGATACGCAGTATTTT; cdr3_aa: CASSLVAGSTDTQYF
j_call: TRBJ2-7; clone_size: NA; v_call: TRBV2; d_call: NA; cdr3_nt: TGTGCCAGCAGTGAATACCCGCCCTACGAGCAGTACTTC; cdr3_aa: CASSEYPPYEQYF
j_call: TRBJ2-4; clone_size: many; v_call: TRBV2; d_call: TRBD2; cdr3_nt: TGTGCCAGCGCCTACCTTAGCGGGAGTTCCAAAAACATTCAGTACTTC; cdr3_aa: CASAYLSGSSKNIQYF
j_call: TRBJ2-3; clone_size: NA; v_call: TRBV2; d_call: TRBD2; cdr3_nt: TGTGCCAGCAGTACGCCGGGACTAGGAACAGATACGCAGTATTTT; cdr3_aa: CASSTPGLGTDTQYF
j_call: TRBJ1-1; clone_size: few; v_call: TRBV18; d_call: NA; cdr3_nt: TGTGCCAGCTCAGCTCTCGGGACGGACACTGAAGCTTTCTTT; cdr3_aa: CASSALGTDTEAFF
j_call: TRBJ2-7; clone_size: many; v_call: TRBV4-3; d_call: NA; cdr3_nt: TGCGCCAGCAGCCAAGAACGAATACTCGAGACGCCCTCCTACTACGAGCAGTACTTC; cdr3_aa: CASSQERILETPSYYEQYF
j_call: TRBJ1-1; clone_size: NA; v_call: TRBV7-9; d_call: NA; cdr3_nt: TGTGCCAGCAGCTTAGCGACGGGCCTAACTGAAGCTTTCTTT; cdr3_aa: CASSLATGLTEAFF
j_call: TRBJ2-1; clone_size: many; v_call: TRBV7-2; d_call: NA; cdr3_nt: TGTGCCAGCAGCTTATTTGGCTCTCATCCATACAATGAGCAGTTCTTC; cdr3_aa: CASSLFGSHPYNEQFF
j_call: TRBJ1-2; clone_size: NA; v_call: TRBV6-6; d_call: NA; cdr3_nt: TGTGCCAGCAGTTACAGCCGGACAGAGGCCACACACTTTGACTATGGCTACACCTTC; cdr3_aa: CASSYSRTEATHFDYGYTF
j_call: TRBJ2-7; clone_size: few; v_call: TRBV4-1; d_call: TRBD1; cdr3_nt: TGCGCCAGCAGCTCCCAGACAGGGGAGGTCGAGCAGTACTTC; cdr3_aa: CASSSQTGEVEQYF
j_call: TRBJ1-1; clone_size: NA; v_call: TRBV11-2; d_call: NA; cdr3_nt: TGTGCCAGCAGCCAGACAACTTTCTACACTGAAGCTTTCTTT; cdr3_aa: CASSQTTFYTEAFF
j_call: TRBJ2-4; clone_size: few; v_call: TRBV29-1; d_call: NA; cdr3_nt: TGCAGCGTTGCGGTACGAGCCAAAAACATTCAGTACTTC; cdr3_aa: CSVAVRAKNIQYF
j_call: TRBJ1-2; clone_size: NA; v_call: TRBV7-9; d_call: NA; cdr3_nt: TGTGCCAGCAGCTTAGCCCAGGACAACTATGGCTACACCTTC; cdr3_aa: CASSLAQDNYGYTF
j_call: TRBJ1-1; clone_size: few; v_call: TRBV20-1; d_call: TRBD1; cdr3_nt: TGCAGTGCTAGAGATGTCGCAGGGGGCGCGAGCACTGAAGCTTTCTTT; cdr3_aa: CSARDVAGGASTEAFF
j_call: TRBJ1-2; clone_size: NA; v_call: TRBV7-9; d_call: NA; cdr3_nt: TGTGCCAGCAGACCCGACCGCAACTATGGCTACACCTTC; cdr3_aa: CASRPDRNYGYTF
j_call: TRBJ2-3; clone_size: few; v_call: TRBV11-2; d_call: TRBD2; cdr3_nt: TGTGCCAGCAGCTTAGAGCGGGGGGATACGCAGTATTTT; cdr3_aa: CASSLERGDTQYF
j_call: TRBJ2-4; clone_size: few; v_call: TRBV2; d_call: TRBD2; cdr3_nt: TGTGCCAGCCTCCTTTTAGGACTAGGAAACATTCAGTACTTC; cdr3_aa: CASLLLGLGNIQYF
j_call: TRBJ2-3; clone_size: NA; v_call: TRBV9; d_call: NA; cdr3_nt: TGTGCCAGCAGCCCTCGACTAGTTCCCACAGATACGCAGTATTTT; cdr3_aa: CASSPRLVPTDTQYF
j_call: TRBJ2-1; clone_size: many; v_call: TRBV19; d_call: NA; cdr3_nt: TGTGCCAGTACCGAGAACAGTCCCTACAATGAGCAGTTCTTC; cdr3_aa: CASTENSPYNEQFF
j_call: TRBJ1-5; clone_size: few; v_call: TRBV6-5; d_call: NA; cdr3_nt: TGTGCCAGCAGTTACCGGACCCCGGGGCAGGGAGGACAGCCCCAGCATTTT; cdr3_aa: CASSYRTPGQGGQPQHF
j_call: TRBJ2-5; clone_size: few; v_call: TRBV5-4; d_call: TRBD2; cdr3_nt: TGTGCCAGCAGCCGGGGCGGGAGGGAGCAAGAGACCCAGTACTTC; cdr3_aa: CASSRGGREQETQYF
j_call: TRBJ2-7; clone_size: NA; v_call: TRBV10-3; d_call: TRBD2; cdr3_nt: TGTGCCATCAGTGCAACTAGCGGGAGCGGAGGCGAGCAGTACTTC; cdr3_aa: CAISATSGSGGEQYF
j_call: TRBJ2-1; clone_size: NA; v_call: TRBV11-2; d_call: NA; cdr3_nt: TGTGCCAGCAGCTTAGGGGGTAGCGGCCACAATGAGCAGTTCTTC; cdr3_aa: CASSLGGSGHNEQFF
j_call: TRBJ2-7; clone_size: NA; v_call: TRBV28; d_call: NA; cdr3_nt: TGTGCCAGCAGTCCAGACACGAACTACGAGCAGTACTTC; cdr3_aa: CASSPDTNYEQYF
j_call: TRBJ1-5; clone_size: NA; v_call: TRBV7-8; d_call: NA; cdr3_nt: TGTGCCAGCACCCTTGGACGGAGTCTTAGCAATCAGCCCCAGCATTTT; cdr3_aa: CASTLGRSLSNQPQHF
j_call: TRBJ2-7; clone_size: NA; v_call: TRBV3-1; d_call: NA; cdr3_nt: TGTGCCAGCAGCCCAGAAGGGCAGGTTGAGCAGTACTTC; cdr3_aa: CASSPEGQVEQYF
j_call: TRBJ2-5; clone_size: few; v_call: TRBV2; d_call: TRBD1; cdr3_nt: TGTGCCACCAGGGGACAGGGAGGTCAAGAGACCCAGTACTTC; cdr3_aa: CATRGQGGQETQYF